Listed below are T cell receptor beta chains from one sample, sequenced in a study of PD-1 blockade in classical Hodgkin lymphoma. TCRdb's copy holds only in-frame clones and misses some; the assay was immunoSEQ multiplex PCR. The sample records under 40,000 clones, about 81% being singletons. Material: peripheral blood mononuclear cells (PBMCs), obtained before the fourth cycle of nivolumab. These receptors were taken from a human donor with classical Hodgkin lymphoma. CDR3s include the opening cysteine and the closing phenylalanine or tryptophan. The order of the fields is D gene, clone size, J gene, V gene, CDR3 DNA, CDR3 protein. A D gene is named only where the DNA matches it firmly. The size entry is marked missing in some rows and otherwise reads once, few, many or a size class.

NA,once,TRBJ1-2,TRBV11-2,TGTGCCAGCAGCTTATTCTCAGGGGACTATGGCTACACCTTC,CASSLFSGDYGYTF
NA,NA,TRBJ1-1,TRBV19,TGTGCCAGTAGTATAGGGATAGCTGAAGCTTTCTTT,CASSIGIAEAFF
TRBD1,NA,TRBJ2-2,TRBV19,TGTGCCAGTAGTATCCCACTCCACGGGACAGTAGGAAGGAACACCGGGGAGCTGTTTTTT,CASSIPLHGTVGRNTGELFF
NA,NA,TRBJ1-3,TRBV7-2,TGTGCCAGCAGCTTAGATCAGGGAATCAGGAACACCATATATTTT,CASSLDQGIRNTIYF
NA,NA,TRBJ2-2,TRBV5-6,TGTGCCAGCAGCTTGAACAGGGAGCTGTTTTTT,CASSLNRELFF
NA,NA,TRBJ2-7,TRBV28,TGTGCCAGCAGTTTTTACGGCTACGAGCAGTACTTC,CASSFYGYEQYF
NA,once,TRBJ2-2,TRBV1,TGCACCAGCAGCCAAAGACGGGCGGGGGGCACGAACACCGGGGAGCTGTTTTTT,CTSSQRRAGGTNTGELFF
NA,NA,TRBJ1-3,TRBV13,TGTGCCAGCAGCTTACAAGGTTCTGGAAACACCATATATTTT,CASSLQGSGNTIYF
TRBD1,NA,TRBJ2-5,TRBV19,TGTGCCAGTAGTATTAGACAGGGCGGGGAGACCCAGTACTTC,CASSIRQGGETQYF
NA,NA,TRBJ1-2,TRBV7-2,TGTGCCAGCAGCCTTGACGCGGGTGGCTACACCTTC,CASSLDAGGYTF
NA,NA,TRBJ1-2,TRBV18,TGTGCCAGCTCACCCGGTTACCGGGGGACGGGGAATTTC,CASSPGYRGTGNF
NA,few,TRBJ1-1,TRBV5-4,TGTGCCAGCAGCCCCAGTAGGGACACTGAAGCTTTCTTT,CASSPSRDTEAFF
TRBD1,NA,TRBJ1-5,TRBV6-1,TGTGCCAGCAGTGGGGTGACAGGGGGCAATCAGCCCCAGCATTTT,CASSGVTGGNQPQHF
TRBD1,NA,TRBJ1-2,TRBV18,TGTGCCAGCTCAGCGCGACAGGGGGCAGGAGGCTACACCTTC,CASSARQGAGGYTF
NA,few,TRBJ1-5,TRBV4-1,TGCGCCAGTAATTGGGGCAGGGCCTGGGAGAGCAATCAGCCCCAGCATTTT,CASNWGRAWESNQPQHF
NA,NA,TRBJ2-2,TRBV2,TGTGCCAGCAGCCGCGACAGCACGAACACCGGGGAGCTGTTTTTT,CASSRDSTNTGELFF
NA,NA,TRBJ2-5,TRBV28,TGTGCCAGCAGTTTAGGGGGCGGGGAGACCCAGTACTTC,CASSLGGGETQYF
NA,NA,TRBJ2-6,TRBV21-1,TGTGCCAGCACCGAAGCTGGGGCCAACGTCCTGACTTTC,CASTEAGANVLTF
TRBD1,once,TRBJ1-4,TRBV2,TGTGCCAGCAGTGAAGTCAGGGGGCATGAAAAACTGTTTTTT,CASSEVRGHEKLFF
NA,NA,TRBJ1-3,TRBV5-1,TGCGCCAGCAGCTTGGCCTCAACCACAGGGCCTGGAAACACCATATATTTT,CASSLASTTGPGNTIYF
TRBD2,NA,TRBJ2-2,TRBV7-9,TGTGCCAGCAGCTTAGCGCTAGCGGGAGGGCTGGACGGGGAGCTGTTTTTT,CASSLALAGGLDGELFF
NA,NA,TRBJ1-1,TRBV5-6,TGTGCCAGCAGCTTGGCCAGTCCTAGGGGCACTGAAGCTTTCTTT,CASSLASPRGTEAFF
NA,NA,TRBJ2-1,TRBV7-9,TGTGCCAGCAGCTCCCTTGGTCCCCGGACAACCTACAATGAGCAGTTCTTC,CASSSLGPRTTYNEQFF
NA,NA,TRBJ1-1,TRBV7-9,TGTGCCAGCAGCAAAAACCCCGAAGCTTTCTTT,CASSKNPEAFF
NA,NA,TRBJ1-4,TRBV19,TGTGCCAGTAGTATTTCACACGCAACTAATGAAAAACTGTTTTTT,CASSISHATNEKLFF
TRBD1,NA,TRBJ1-1,TRBV15,TGTGCCACCAGCAGAAACAGGGGGAACACTGAAGCTTTCTTT,CATSRNRGNTEAFF
TRBD2,NA,TRBJ2-7,TRBV4-2,TGTGCCAGCAGCGTCAGGACTAGCGGGAGGGACGAGCAGTACTTC,CASSVRTSGRDEQYF
NA,medium-sized,TRBJ2-7,TRBV4-1,TGCGCCAGCAGCGGCGGGACCGGGAGCTCCTACGAGCAGTACTTC,CASSGGTGSSYEQYF
NA,NA,TRBJ2-7,TRBV5-6,TGTGCCAGCAGCTACCCTGGGGGCTCCTACGAGCAGTACTTC,CASSYPGGSYEQYF
NA,NA,TRBJ2-7,TRBV19,TGTGCCAGTAGGAAGGGAGGTTCGGGCTCCTACGAGCAGTACTTC,CASRKGGSGSYEQYF
NA,NA,TRBJ2-2,TRBV7-2,TGTGCCAGCAGCCCCGGTGACACCGGGGAGCTGTTTTTT,CASSPGDTGELFF
TRBD2,NA,TRBJ2-5,TRBV5-5,TGTGCCAGCAGCCCCCTATGGCCGGGAGGAGGGGAGACCCAGTACTTC,CASSPLWPGGGETQYF
NA,NA,TRBJ1-2,TRBV7-2,TGTGCCAGCAGCTTACCGCCAGGGGAAAGGTACACCTTC,CASSLPPGERYTF
NA,NA,TRBJ2-1,TRBV9,TGTGCCAGCAGCGTAGAAGCTGGGACCCTTAATGAGCAGTTCTTC,CASSVEAGTLNEQFF
NA,NA,TRBJ1-5,TRBV28,TGTGCCAGCAGTTCTCTTCAGCAGCCCCAGCATTTT,CASSSLQQPQHF
NA,NA,TRBJ1-5,TRBV28,TGTGCCAGCAGTTTGGCCCTCGGTCAGCCCCAGCATTTT,CASSLALGQPQHF
NA,NA,TRBJ1-2,TRBV4-3,TGCGCCAGCAGCCAAGATGACAACCTCCCGTATGGCTACACCTTC,CASSQDDNLPYGYTF
TRBD1,NA,TRBJ2-5,TRBV14,TGTGCCAGCAGCCAACTAACAGGGGAACAAGAGACCCAGTACTTC,CASSQLTGEQETQYF
NA,NA,TRBJ1-2,TRBV28,TGTGCCAGCAGTGGGCCCGGGGTACAGGGAGGGTATGGCTACACCTTC,CASSGPGVQGGYGYTF
NA,NA,TRBJ2-7,TRBV7-2,TGTGCCAGCAGCTTGAGCCGAACCTACGAGCAGTACTTC,CASSLSRTYEQYF